Listed here are 9 T cell receptor beta chains from one sample, sequenced in a study of T cells in Graves' hyperthyroidism and ophthalmopathy. TCR beta CDR3 regions were amplified from RNA transcripts. A first-round RT-PCR of the TCR CDR3 used the HTBI primer set. MiXCR was run by TCRdb on the multiplex PCR reads, yielding one entry per CDR3 protein. The sample lists around 570,000 distinct CDR3 sequences; about 20% were seen once. Source material: blood. Receptor source: a man between 40 and 49 years old with Graves' ophthalmopathy.

V usage is TRBV2 and J usage is TRBJ2-7; TRBD2 agrees at 10 bases. The CDR3 covers 16 residues. Germline CDR1 is SNHLY and CDR2 is FYNNEI. With V trimmed by 6 bases and J by 2 bases, 10 bases remained unmatched. The CDR3 sequence: CASSHIAGLAAYEQYF. CDR3 nucleotides: TGTGCCAGCAGCCATATAGCCGGACTAGCGGCCTACGAGCAGTACTTC.

The chain carries TRBV5-1 and TRBJ2-7, with 9 bases lining up with TRBD2. The trim removed 1 base at V and 4 bases at J, leaving 9 bases unmatched. The CDR3 is made up of 16 amino acids. Germline V gene lookup returns CDR1 SGHRS and CDR2 YFSETQ. The CDR3 DNA reads TGCGCCAGCAGCTTGAACCCCAGCGGGGGGACATACGAGCAGTACTTC. It codes for CASSLNPSGGTYEQYF.

This clonotype was observed a few times. V is TRBV20-1 and J is TRBJ2-6; 9 nucleotides agree with TRBD1. Germline CDR1 is DFQATT and CDR2 is SNEGSKA (reference sequence). The CDR3 runs 18 residues. Losses at the gene ends were 4 bases for V and 0 bases for J; bases not matched to a gene: 10. The CDR3 bases are TGCAGTGCTATACTCCCGGGACAGGGTTTCTCTGGGGCCAACGTCCTGACTTTC. It encodes CSAILPGQGFSGANVLTF.

The rearrangement joins TRBV6-1 to TRBJ2-7; TRBD2 matches at 8 bases. CDR3 length equals 16 residues. The junction had 14 bases not matched to a gene; V was cut back by 6 bases and J by 4 bases. Germline V gene sequence: CDR1 MNHNS, CDR2 SASEGT. CDR3 region: CASSVGTGGRRYEQYF. CDR3 nucleotides: TGTGCCAGCAGCGTAGGAACGGGAGGGCGGCGATACGAGCAGTACTTC.

The table lists this clonotype with many counts. This chain links TRBV7-9 with TRBJ2-7; D remains ambiguous. The CDR3 has 16 amino acids. V lost 6 bases, J lost 1 base, and 19 bases lay in between. The germline V gene has CDR1 SEHNR and CDR2 FQNEAQ (reference sequence). CDR3 protein: CASSKGQERRSYEQYF. The CDR3, as DNA: TGTGCCAGCAGTAAGGGCCAGGAGCGTCGATCCTACGAGCAGTACTTC.

This clonotype has just a few counts. This chain uses TRBV20-1 with TRBJ2-7, with D perhaps being TRBD1 or TRBD2 (5 bases each). The germline V gene encodes CDR1 DFQATT and CDR2 SNEGSKA (reference sequence). V lost 5 bases and J 0 bases, leaving 14 bases between the germline ends. The CDR3 totals 14 residues. The CDR3 loop is CSAPGTWSSYEQYF. As DNA, the CDR3 is TGCAGTGCTCCCGGGACCTGGTCCTCCTACGAGCAGTACTTC.

The V call is TRBV12-3 or TRBV12-4, the J call TRBJ1-5; maybe TRBD1 (6 bases). V was trimmed by 5 bases and J by 7 bases, leaving 18 bases between them. The CDR3 covers 15 residues. The CDR3 sequence is CASSERRGGWQPQHF. The CDR3 region has the DNA TGTGCCAGCAGTGAAAGGAGGGGGGGATGGCAGCCCCAGCATTTT.

V gene TRBV19 combines with J gene TRBJ2-5; TRBD1 matches at 8 bases. J gave up 3 bases and V 4 bases, and 4 bases lay outside the gene matches. Germline V gene data show CDR1 as LNHDA and CDR2 as SQIVND (reference sequence). The CDR3 contains 14 residues. The CDR3, as DNA: TGTGCCAGTAGTACCCCAGGGGGCGAAGAGACCCAGTACTTC. This gives the protein CASSTPGGEETQYF.

Remarks on this clonotype: Relative to the germline gene, one junction end is altered; a read error may explain this. This sequence joins TRBV6-1 and TRBJ2-1, with TRBD1 matching over 9 bases. This CDR3 has 13 residues. Germline V gene sequence: CDR1 MNHNS, CDR2 SASEGT. In nucleotides, the CDR3 is TGTGCCAGCAGTGAAACAGGGGGCAATGAGAAGTTCTTC. Its translation is CASSETGGNEKFF.